The rows below give T cell receptor beta chains drawn from one sample of a study of T cells in Graves' hyperthyroidism and ophthalmopathy. TCRdb reprocessed the multiplex PCR reads with MiXCR, giving one entry per CDR3 protein. The table records hundreds of thousands of distinct CDR3 sequences, roughly a fifth of them present only once. Sequenced input: blood. The source of these receptors is a man aged 45-60 years with Graves' ophthalmopathy. The CDR3 runs from the conserved cysteine through the conserved F or W. D genes are given only for firm matches. Clone size appears in some rows only: once, few, many, or a class for an expanded clone.

d_gene,abundance,j_gene,v_gene,CDR3nt,CDR3aa
NA,many,TRBJ1-1,TRBV20-1,TGCAGTGCTAGAGAAGGACCGCCGAACACTGAAGCTTTCTTT,CSAREGPPNTEAFF
TRBD2,NA,TRBJ2-3,TRBV3-1,TGTGCCAGCAGCCAAGATCCCCGGACTAGCGGGAGTGCAGATACGCAGTATTTT,CASSQDPRTSGSADTQYF
NA,many,TRBJ2-7,TRBV9,TGTGCCAGCAGCGTAGATCCTGCTCTCTCCTACGAGCAGTACTTC,CASSVDPALSYEQYF
NA,few,TRBJ2-7,TRBV10-3,TGTGCCATCAAGGGAGGAGAGTACGAGCAGTACTTC,CAIKGGEYEQYF
NA,NA,TRBJ1-1,TRBV27,TGTGCCAGCAGTTTGGGCACTTTTACTGAAGCTTTCTTT,CASSLGTFTEAFF
NA,few,TRBJ2-6,TRBV28,TGTGCCAGCAGTTTTCGAACGTCTGGGGCCAACGTCCTGACTTTC,CASSFRTSGANVLTF
TRBD1,NA,TRBJ2-7,TRBV27,TGTGCCAGCAGTTCTCGAGCAGGGGGCTACGAGCAGTACTTC,CASSSRAGGYEQYF
TRBD2,NA,TRBJ2-3,TRBV6-1,TGTGCCAGCAGTGCTAGCGGGGGGAGCACAGATACGCAGTATTTT,CASSASGGSTDTQYF
NA,NA,TRBJ2-7,TRBV29-1,TGCAGCGTTGAAGAGGGGGGAGGCTCCTACGAGCAGTACTTC,CSVEEGGGSYEQYF
NA,NA,TRBJ1-2,TRBV30,TGTGCCTGTAGACAGTCTAACTATGGCTACACCTTC,CACRQSNYGYTF
NA,many,TRBJ2-7,TRBV11-2,TGTGCCAGCAGCTTAGAAGGCGGACTGCCATACGAGCAGTACTTC,CASSLEGGLPYEQYF
NA,NA,TRBJ2-7,TRBV2,TGTGCCAGCAGGGACGGAAACTACGAGCAGTACTTC,CASRDGNYEQYF
NA,NA,TRBJ2-7,TRBV7-9,TGTGCCAGCAGCTTAGACCCGCTCCTCAACTCCTACGAGCAGTACTTC,CASSLDPLLNSYEQYF
TRBD1,few,TRBJ1-3,TRBV7-3,TGTGCCAGCAGCCCCCAACAGGGGCCTGGAAACACCATATATTTT,CASSPQQGPGNTIYF
TRBD1,NA,TRBJ1-4,TRBV4-1,TGCGCCAGCAGCCAAGTGGGACAGGGACCGAGCGGGAGGCATGAAAAACTGTTTTTT,CASSQVGQGPSGRHEKLFF
TRBD2,few,TRBJ2-7,TRBV5-1,TGCGCCAGCAGCCCTAGACTAGCGGGAGAGACCTACGAGCAGTACTTC,CASSPRLAGETYEQYF
TRBD2,few,TRBJ2-1,TRBV7-6,TGTGCCAGCAGCTTAGGTCGTCGGCGGGAGGGACCCTACAATGAGCAGTTCTTC,CASSLGRRREGPYNEQFF
TRBD2,NA,TRBJ2-3,TRBV28,TGTGCCAGCAGCCGTGGACTAGCGGACAGCACAGATACGCAGTATTTT,CASSRGLADSTDTQYF
TRBD1,few,TRBJ1-2,TRBV9,TGTGCCAGCAGCGCCCAGCGGGGACAGGGGCCTACCAACTATGGCTACACCTTC,CASSAQRGQGPTNYGYTF
NA,NA,TRBJ2-5,TRBV3-1,TGTGCCAGCAGCCCCCTTGGAAAGGGACGATCCCTAGAGACCCAGTACTTC,CASSPLGKGRSLETQYF
TRBD2,few,TRBJ2-3,TRBV29-1,TGCAGCGCGACTAGCGGTTCAGGGGATACGCAGTATTTT,CSATSGSGDTQYF
NA,few,TRBJ1-5,TRBV11-2,TGTGCCAGCAGCTTAGAAGGGTCAGGGTTCCAGCCCCAGCATTTT,CASSLEGSGFQPQHF
TRBD1,many,TRBJ1-5,TRBV25-1,TGTGCCAGCAGCGAATGGGGACAGGCTCAGCCCCAGCATTTT,CASSEWGQAQPQHF
NA,NA,TRBJ2-5,TRBV5-8,TGTGCCAGCAGCCCTGGAACCCTCCAGTACTTC,CASSPGTLQYF
TRBD2,NA,TRBJ2-5,TRBV19,TGTGCCAGTAGTATAGCTAGCGGACAAAACGTACAAGAGACCCAGTACTTC,CASSIASGQNVQETQYF
TRBD1,few,TRBJ1-2,TRBV6-5,TGTGCCAGCAGTTACTCTAGGACAGGGGGCTCTATCGATGGCTACACCTTC,CASSYSRTGGSIDGYTF
NA,NA,TRBJ1-5,TRBV4-1,TGCGCCAGCAGCCCGACGCGGGGCAATCAGCCCCAGCATTTT,CASSPTRGNQPQHF
NA,many,TRBJ1-5,TRBV30,TGTGCCTGGAGAGGGTTTAGCAATCAGCCCCAGCATTTT,CAWRGFSNQPQHF
TRBD2,many,TRBJ2-3,TRBV15,TGTGCCACCAGCAGAGAAGCGGGAGGGCCAGATACGCAGTATTTT,CATSREAGGPDTQYF
NA,NA,TRBJ2-5,TRBV7-9,TGTGCCAGCAGCTCGGGGTCGTTTAAAGAGACCCAGTACTTC,CASSSGSFKETQYF